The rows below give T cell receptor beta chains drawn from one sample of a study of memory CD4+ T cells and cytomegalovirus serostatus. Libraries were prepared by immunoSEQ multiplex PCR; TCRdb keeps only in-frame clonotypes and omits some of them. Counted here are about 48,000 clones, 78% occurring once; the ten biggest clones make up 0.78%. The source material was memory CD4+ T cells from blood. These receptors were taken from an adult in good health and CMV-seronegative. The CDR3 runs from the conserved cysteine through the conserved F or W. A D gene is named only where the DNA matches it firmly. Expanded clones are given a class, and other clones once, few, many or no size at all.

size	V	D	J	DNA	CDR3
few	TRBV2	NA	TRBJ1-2	TGTGCCAGCAGTCCCGACAGTGGCTACACCTTC	CASSPDSGYTF
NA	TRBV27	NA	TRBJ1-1	TGTGCCAGCAGTTCCTCGGGGCGGGGAACTGAAGCTTTCTTT	CASSSSGRGTEAFF
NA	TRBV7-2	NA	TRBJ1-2	TGTGCCAGCAGCTTAGCGGACACTCTACCCTATGGCTACACCTTC	CASSLADTLPYGYTF
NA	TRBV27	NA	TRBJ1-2	TGTGCCAGCAGTCTTGACGTGGGGGCGGGAGTGGGGTTCAGTAGCTATGGCTACACCTTC	CASSLDVGAGVGFSSYGYTF
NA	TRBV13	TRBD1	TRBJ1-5	TGTGCCAGCAGCTTGGGGGACAGGGTCAGGCAGCCCCAGCATTTT	CASSLGDRVRQPQHF
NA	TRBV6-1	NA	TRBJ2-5	TGTGCCAGCAGTCGCGGGGAGGGGGGCGAAGAGACCCAGTACTTC	CASSRGEGGEETQYF
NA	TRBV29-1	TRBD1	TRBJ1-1	TGCAGCGTTGAAGATCCGGCAGGGGGCATTGGGAATGAAGCTTTCTTT	CSVEDPAGGIGNEAFF
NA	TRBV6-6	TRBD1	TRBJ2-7	TGTGCCAGCAGTTCGTCTGGACAGGTGCAGTACTTC	CASSSSGQVQYF
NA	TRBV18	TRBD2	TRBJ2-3	TGTGCCAGCTCACCCCGGGGGGGCGTTTTTACAGATACGCAGTATTTT	CASSPRGGVFTDTQYF
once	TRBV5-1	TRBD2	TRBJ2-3	TGCGCCAGCAGCTCCGCTAGCGGGGGGCAAAGCACAGATACGCAGTATTTT	CASSSASGGQSTDTQYF
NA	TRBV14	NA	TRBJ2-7	TGTGCCAGCAGCCGGGAACAAGGGGCATCCTACGAGCAGTACTTC	CASSREQGASYEQYF
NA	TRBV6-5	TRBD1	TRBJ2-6	TGTGCCAGCAGTCGGACAGGGTCCGGGGCCAACGTCCTGACTTTC	CASSRTGSGANVLTF
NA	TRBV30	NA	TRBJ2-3	TGTGCCTGGAGGGGACCCTCCACAGATACGCAGTATTTT	CAWRGPSTDTQYF
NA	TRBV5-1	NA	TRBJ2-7	TGCGCCAGCAGCTTGGCGGTCACAGGCAGCTACGAGCAGTACTTC	CASSLAVTGSYEQYF
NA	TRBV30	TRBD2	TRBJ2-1	TGTGCCTGGCGCCGAGCGGGAGGGCTCGGGAATGAGCAGTTCTTC	CAWRRAGGLGNEQFF
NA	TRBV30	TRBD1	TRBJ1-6	TGTGCCTGTAATTTCCGGGACAGGGATAAGGCGAGTTCACCCCTCCACTTT	CACNFRDRDKASSPLHF
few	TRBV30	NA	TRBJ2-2	TGTGCCCGTACAGGGAACTCGAACACCGGGGAGCTGTTTTTT	CARTGNSNTGELFF